This entry is about one T cell receptor (beta chain). The CDR3 spans 13 residues. CDR1 is MNHNS and CDR2 is SASEGT in the germline V gene. Trimming took off 8 bases at V and 5 bases at J, with 14 bases between the two ends. This sample is drawn from a study of CD8 T cells in Susac syndrome. About 0.45 to 1 ug RNA was reverse transcribed with random hexamers. It was immunoSEQ multiplex PCR that amplified TCR beta CDR3 across 54 Vbeta and 13 Jbeta. TCRdb processed the immunoSEQ multiplex PCR reads anew with MiXCR; each CDR3 protein has one entry. The repertoire consists of 100,000 to 150,000 distinct CDR3 sequences, with approximately 79% occurring once and the leading ten covering 0.45% to 0.6%. The multiple sclerosis control group consisted of treatment-naive patients whose relapsing-remitting disease, which was either stable or active, fulfilled revised McDonald criteria.

The sample comprised CD8+ T cells from PBMCs. The chain employs TRBV6-1 and TRBJ2-3; D is uncertain. The TCR originated in a human donor with multiple sclerosis. The CDR3 spells CASARFELDTQYF. The CDR3 bases are TGTGCCAGCGCCCGATTTGAGTTAGATACGCAGTATTTT.